The 3 T cell receptor beta chains below were found in one sample sequenced in a study of shared clonotypes between healthy human individuals (dated by TCRdb to about 2020). The library was obtained by the immunoSEQ multiplex PCR assay. As stored in TCRdb, this immuneACCESS dataset retains in-frame rearrangements with V and J assigned. A fraction of the clones does not appear; measured against another copy, unresolved V genes explain less than half of the discrepancy, and the remainder lacks a known reason. The sample table records about 1 million clones; around 76% of these occur just once. Of the sample, about 1.5% falls within the top ten clones. Sample: memory CD4+ T cells sorted from blood. The sample's cell subset or site label is to be understood as: CD45RA-negative fraction. These TCRs come from a man between 18 and 35 years old in good health.

J is TRBJ2-7 and V is TRBV6-6; 8 bases map to TRBD2. The CDR3 is made up of 14 amino acids. CDR1 is MNHNY and CDR2 is SVGAGI in the germline V gene (reference sequence). The ends lost 7 bases at V and 6 bases at J; junction bases unmatched: 11. The CDR3 DNA is TGTGCCAGCAACAAGCGGGAGTTATTTGGCGAGCAGTACTTC. It specifies CASNKRELFGEQYF.

This clone showed up just once. The J gene is TRBJ2-3, the V gene TRBV19; D is possibly TRBD2 (5 bases). Trimming cost V 5 bases and J 4 bases, with 13 bases left between them. The CDR3 is 14 residues long. CDR1 and CDR2 from the germline V gene are LNHDA and SQIVND (reference sequence). CDR3 in amino acids: CASSQNPGADTQYF. The CDR3 DNA is TGTGCCAGTAGTCAAAACCCCGGGGCAGATACGCAGTATTTT.

J is TRBJ1-4 and V is TRBV5-6; D call uncertain. V was pared by 0 bases and J by 8 bases, with 8 bases between. The germline V gene has CDR1 SGHDT and CDR2 YYEEEE. CDR3 length: 13 amino acids. The DNA for the CDR3 is TGTGCCAGCAGCTTGGGGGCGCTAGAAAAACTGTTTTTT. Its translation: CASSLGALEKLFF. The full variable domain, its missing parts supplied by reference TRBV5-6 and TRBJ1-4, is DAGVTQSPTHLIKTRGQQVTLRCSPKSGHDTVSWYQQALGQGPQFIFQYYEEEERQRGNFPDRFSGHQFPNYSSELNVNALLLGDSALYLCASSLGALEKLFFGSGTQLSVL.